The sequence of this T cell receptor (beta chain) was determined in a study of shared clonotypes between healthy human individuals. TCRdb keeps only in-frame clones here, not all; method: immunoSEQ multiplex PCR. Of 2.3 million or so clones detected, approximately 93% appear once; the ten largest clones hold 0.3% to 0.4%. The germline V gene encodes CDR1 SGHRS and CDR2 YFSETQ. There are 12 residues in the CDR3. V was trimmed by 4 bases and J by 8 bases, leaving 11 bases between them. The source of this sequence is a man aged 18-30 years in good health. Some clones in this sample may be carry-over from other donors' samples. The chain links TRBV5-1 to TRBJ2-3; D perhaps matches TRBD2 (6 bases). Input material: naive CD4+ T cells from PBMCs. Subset: CD45RA+ positively selected. CDR3 DNA sequence: TGCGCCAGCAGCCTCGTGGAGGGTACGCAGTATTTT. It encodes CASSLVEGTQYF.